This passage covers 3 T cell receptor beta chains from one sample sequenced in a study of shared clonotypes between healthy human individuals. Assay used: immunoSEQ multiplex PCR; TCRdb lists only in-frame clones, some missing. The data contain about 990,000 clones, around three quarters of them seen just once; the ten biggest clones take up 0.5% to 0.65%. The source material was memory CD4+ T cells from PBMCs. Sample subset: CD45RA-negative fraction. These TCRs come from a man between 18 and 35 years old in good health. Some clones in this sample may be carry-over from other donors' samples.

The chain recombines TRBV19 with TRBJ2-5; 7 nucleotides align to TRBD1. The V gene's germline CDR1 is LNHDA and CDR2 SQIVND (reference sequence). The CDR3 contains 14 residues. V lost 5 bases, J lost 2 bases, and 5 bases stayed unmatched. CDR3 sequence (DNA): TGTGCCAGTAGTCCCTGGGACAGTCAAGAGACCCAGTACTTC. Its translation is CASSPWDSQETQYF.

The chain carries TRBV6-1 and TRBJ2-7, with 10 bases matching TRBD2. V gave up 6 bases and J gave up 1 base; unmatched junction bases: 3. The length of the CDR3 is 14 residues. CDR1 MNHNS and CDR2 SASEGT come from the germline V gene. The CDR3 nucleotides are TGTGCCAGCAGAACTAGCGGGATGTCCTACGAGCAGTACTTC. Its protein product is CASRTSGMSYEQYF.

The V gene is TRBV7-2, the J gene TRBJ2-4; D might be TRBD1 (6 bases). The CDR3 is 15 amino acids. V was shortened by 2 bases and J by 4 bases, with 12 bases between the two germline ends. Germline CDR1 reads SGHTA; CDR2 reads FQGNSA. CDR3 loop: CASSLQGNGKNIQYF. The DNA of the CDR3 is TGTGCCAGCAGCTTACAGGGGAATGGAAAAAACATTCAGTACTTC.